The 21 T cell receptor beta chains listed next were all sequenced from one sample in a study of regulatory T cells in long-lasting Graves disease. According to the study, TCR beta libraries were built with iRepertoire HTBI primers and CDR3-region Arm-PCR. MiXCR was run by TCRdb on the multiplex PCR reads, yielding one entry per CDR3 protein. The sample lists 500,000 or so distinct CDR3 sequences, about a sixth seen once, with 12% in the top ten. The time point here: newly diagnosed GD, antithyroid drugs for less than 3 months. TCR sequences were obtained from RNA taken from PBMCs. The same specimen was also included in a second study, on T cells in Graves' hyperthyroidism and ophthalmopathy.

The specimen comprised peripheral blood mononuclear cells (PBMCs), sampled at new diagnosis, from a patient treated with antithyroid drugs. These receptor sequences come from a man in his forties or fifties with Graves disease.

This clonotype has ten or more counts. This chain joins TRBV24-1 and TRBJ1-5, with no clear D. This CDR3 region has 15 residues. Germline V lookup: CDR1 KGHDR, CDR2 SFDVKD. The V gene lost 9 bases and the J gene lost 2 bases, with 16 bases spanning the gap. The CDR3 loop reads CATRAGLGGNQPQHF. Here the CDR3 DNA reads TGTGCCACCCGTGCCGGACTTGGGGGCAATCAGCCCCAGCATTTT.

This clonotype occurred a few times. V usage is TRBV7-3 and J usage is TRBJ2-5; 7 bases are a match to TRBD1. Losses at the gene ends were 1 base for V and 3 bases for J; bases not matched to a gene: 5. In germline, CDR1 is SGHTA, CDR2 FQGTGA. The length of the CDR3 is 15 residues. The CDR3 DNA follows: TGTGCCAGCAGCTTAATGGGGACAGTAAAAGAGACCCAGTACTTC. Encoded protein: CASSLMGTVKETQYF. The whole variable domain, filled in from reference TRBV7-3 and TRBJ2-5, reads GAGVSQTPSNKVTEKGKYVELRCDPISGHTALYWYRQSLGQGPEFLIYFQGTGAADDSGLPNDRFFAVRPEGSVSTLKIQRTERGDSAVYLCASSLMGTVKETQYFGPGTRLLVL.

V is TRBV2 and J is TRBJ2-1; the D is unclear. This CDR3 has 12 residues. The V and J ends lost 5 bases and 12 bases respectively, with 14 bases between them. Germline V gives CDR1 SNHLY, CDR2 FYNNEI. The CDR3 DNA reads TGTGCCAGCAGTAGAGCGCGAATGGCGCAGTTCTTC. Protein: CASSRARMAQFF.

This clonotype was seen a handful of times. V is TRBV20-1 and J is TRBJ2-3; D may be TRBD1 (5 bases). Trimming shortened V by 0 bases and J by 1 base, and 8 bases separated the two germline ends. This CDR3 spans 14 amino acids. Germline V gene data show CDR1 as DFQATT and CDR2 as SNEGSKA (reference sequence). In DNA, the CDR3 is TGCAGTGCTAGAGATCTACAGGGCACAGATACGCAGTATTTT. The encoded protein is CSARDLQGTDTQYF.

The chain has TRBV28 and TRBJ2-4; tentatively, D is TRBD2 (6 bases). Germline CDR1 MDHEN, CDR2 SYDVKM. The CDR3 totals 15 residues. V gave up 2 bases and J gave up 1 base, with 9 bases separating them. CDR3 residues: CASSLSGSAKNIQYF. The CDR3 DNA reads as TGTGCCAGCAGTTTAAGCGGGTCGGCCAAAAACATTCAGTACTTC. Complete variable domain (other parts from reference TRBV28 and TRBJ2-4): DVKVTQSSRYLVKRTGEKVFLECVQDMDHENMFWYRQDPGLGLRLIYFSYDVKMKEKGDIPEGYSVSREKKERFSLILESASTNQTSMYLCASSLSGSAKNIQYFGAGTRLSVL.

This clonotype was counted many times. This sequence joins TRBV5-1 and TRBJ2-3; D is unresolved. Germline V gene sequence: CDR1 SGHRS, CDR2 YFSETQ. CDR3 length: 13 amino acids. Trimming cost V 0 bases and J 5 bases, with 7 bases left between them. The CDR3 DNA follows: TGCGCCAGCAGCTTGGCCCGTGGAGATACGCAGTATTTT. This translates into CASSLARGDTQYF. Supplemented by reference TRBV5-1 and TRBJ2-3, the full variable domain reads KAGVTQTPRYLIKTRGQQVTLSCSPISGHRSVSWYQQTPGQGLQFLFEYFSETQRNKGNFPGRFSGRQFSNSRSEMNVSTLELGDSALYLCASSLARGDTQYFGPGTRLTVL.

The gene calls are TRBV19 and TRBJ1-2; a weak D match, TRBD1 (5 bases). The CDR3 contains 13 residues. Trimming took off 7 bases at V and 3 bases at J, with 12 bases between the two ends. The germline V gene has CDR1 LNHDA and CDR2 SQIVND (reference sequence). The DNA of the CDR3 is TGTGCCAGTACCCCCAGGGACTACTATGGCTACACCTTC. Residues: CASTPRDYYGYTF.

Details on this clonotype: Germline is not matched at one junction end, which may reflect a read error. This sequence joins TRBV27 and TRBJ2-1; D is ambiguous. Germline CDR1 reads MNHEY; CDR2 reads SMNVEV (reference sequence). This CDR3 is built from 13 residues. The CDR3 here is CAGSPGPDNEQFF. CDR3 DNA sequence: TGTGCCGGCAGTCCCGGGCCCGACAATGAGCAGTTCTTC.

This clonotype has a handful of counts. The chain recombines TRBV2 with TRBJ2-2, with D hard to call. CDR3 length: 12 amino acids. Trimming cost V 6 bases and J 4 bases, with 6 bases left between them. CDR1 and CDR2 (germline): SNHLY, FYNNEI. Written as DNA, the CDR3 is TGTGCCAGCAGAGAGAGCACCGGGGAGCTGTTTTTT. It is translated as CASRESTGELFF.

This clonotype appeared many times. This sequence joins TRBV18 and TRBJ2-4; D remains unclear. The CDR3 has 14 residues. V lost 3 bases and J 0 bases, leaving 6 bases between the germline ends. CDR1 is KGHSH and CDR2 is LQKENI in the germline V gene. The CDR3 region is CASSPGLAKNIQYF. As DNA, the CDR3 is TGTGCCAGCTCACCCGGGTTAGCCAAAAACATTCAGTACTTC.

V is TRBV4-1 and J is TRBJ2-3, with D possibly TRBD2 on 6 matching bases. This CDR3 spans 14 amino acids. V lost 1 base, J lost 6 bases, and 11 bases lay in between. Germline V lookup: CDR1 MGHRA, CDR2 YSYEKL. CDR3 sequence (DNA): TGCGCCAGCAGCCAAGCCACTAGCCCGGATACGCAGTATTTT. Protein sequence: CASSQATSPDTQYF.

This clonotype was observed at least ten times. One end of the junction varies from germline; a read error may be responsible. This sequence joins TRBV7-9 and TRBJ2-5; D possibly corresponds to TRBD2 (6 bases). CDR1 is SEHNR, CDR2 FQNEAQ, per germline (reference sequence). The CDR3 is 14 residues long. DNA for the CDR3: TGTGCCAGCAGCGGAACTAGCTCCCAAGGGACCCAGTACTTC. Translating gives CASSGTSSQGTQYF.

At least ten counts were recorded for this clonotype. The J gene is TRBJ2-5, the V gene TRBV14; D is perhaps TRBD1 (5 bases). Germline loops: CDR1 SGHDN, CDR2 FVKESK. This CDR3 is built from 13 residues. Trimming took off 1 base at V and 4 bases at J, with 7 bases between the two ends. The CDR3 DNA is TGTGCCAGCAGCCAAGTCCAGGGAGAGACCCAGTACTTC. Translating it yields CASSQVQGETQYF.

Ten or more counts support this clonotype. The chain couples TRBV15 to TRBJ2-5, with D uncertain. The germline CDR1 and CDR2 sequences are LNHNV and YYDKDF (reference sequence). V was shortened by 5 bases and J by 5 bases, with 15 bases between the two germline ends. The CDR3 has 14 residues. CDR3 protein: CATSGIWGRETQYF. The DNA for the CDR3 is TGTGCCACCAGCGGCATTTGGGGTCGGGAGACCCAGTACTTC.

This clonotype was recorded many times. The CDR3 here is CASNLAASYNEQFF. The CDR3 nucleotides are TGTGCCAGCAACCTAGCGGCCTCCTACAATGAGCAGTTCTTC. V gene TRBV2 combines with J gene TRBJ2-1, with 7 bases lining up with TRBD2. CDR3 length: 14 residues. Germline CDR1 is SNHLY and CDR2 is FYNNEI. V was pared by 7 bases and J by 0 bases, with 3 bases of the junction left unmatched.

The chain carries TRBV19 and TRBJ1-5, with a weak D call TRBD1 (5 bases). The germline V gene encodes CDR1 LNHDA and CDR2 SQIVND (reference sequence). V was pared by 6 bases and J by 2 bases, with 17 bases between. The CDR3 has 16 residues. The CDR3 here is CASSRREGLGNQPQHF. For the CDR3, the DNA is TGTGCCAGTAGCCGGCGGGAGGGGCTGGGCAATCAGCCCCAGCATTTT.

This clonotype was counted ten times or more. This sequence joins TRBV28 and TRBJ1-4; D ambiguous. The length of the CDR3 is 13 residues. V was cut by 8 bases and J by 1 base, with 8 bases left in between. Per the germline V gene, CDR1 is MDHEN and CDR2 is SYDVKM. CDR3 sequence (DNA): TGTGCCAGCTTGGGCAGAACTAATGAAAAACTGTTTTTT. This sequence encodes CASLGRTNEKLFF.

In its sample, this clonotype was seen many times. This sequence joins TRBV7-6 and TRBJ2-7, with 7 bases that match TRBD2. In germline, CDR1 is SGHVS, CDR2 FNYEAQ. After removal of 0 bases from V and 6 bases from J, the junction contained 5 bases not matched to a gene. The CDR3 runs to 14 residues. The CDR3 DNA reads TGTGCCAGCAGCTTAGCGAGCGGGGCCGTCGAGCAGTACTTC. Encoded protein: CASSLASGAVEQYF.

This clonotype has a count of ten or more. For the CDR3, the DNA is TGCAGCGTTGGGGACCTCATCTCCGAGCAGTACTTC. Amino acid sequence: CSVGDLISEQYF. The genes are TRBV29-1 and TRBJ2-7, with D tentatively TRBD1 or TRBD2 (5 bases each). CDR3 length: 12 amino acids. The V end was cut by 4 bases, the J end by 6 bases, with 13 bases between. Germline CDR1 reads SQVTM; CDR2 reads ANQGSEA.

This clonotype was seen repeatedly, ten times or more. This rearrangement joins TRBV7-2 to TRBJ2-3, with D possibly TRBD1 on 7 matching bases. Germline lookup yields CDR1 SGHTA and CDR2 FQGNSA. Trimming pared 4 bases from V and 6 bases from J, leaving 23 bases between. The CDR3 is 17 residues long. The CDR3 is CASSSRVGGRGADTQYF. The CDR3 bases are TGTGCCAGCAGCTCCCGGGTAGGCGGCAGGGGGGCGGATACGCAGTATTTT.

This clonotype was seen only a few times. The V gene is TRBV29-1, the J gene TRBJ2-4, with D perhaps being TRBD1 or TRBD2 (6 bases each). The CDR3 totals 14 residues. The V gene's germline CDR1 is SQVTM and CDR2 ANQGSEA. The CDR3 DNA reads TGCAGTGGGCGGGACCCAACAGGGAAAAACATTCAGTACTTC. It is translated as CSGRDPTGKNIQYF.